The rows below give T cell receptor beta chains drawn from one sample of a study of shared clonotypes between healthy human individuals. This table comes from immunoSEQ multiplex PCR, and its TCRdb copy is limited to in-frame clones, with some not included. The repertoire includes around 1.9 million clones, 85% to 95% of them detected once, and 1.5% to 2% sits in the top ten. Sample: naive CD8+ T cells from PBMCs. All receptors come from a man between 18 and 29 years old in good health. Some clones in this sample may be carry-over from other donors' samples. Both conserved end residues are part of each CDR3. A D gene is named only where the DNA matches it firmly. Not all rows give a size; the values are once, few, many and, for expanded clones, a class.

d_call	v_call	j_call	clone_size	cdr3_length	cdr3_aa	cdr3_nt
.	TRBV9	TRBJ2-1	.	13	CASSISAGDEQFF	TGTGCCAGCAGCATCTCGGCGGGTGATGAGCAGTTCTTC
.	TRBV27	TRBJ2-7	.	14	CASSLFSGGGEQYF	TGTGCCAGCAGTTTATTTTCAGGGGGGGGCGAGCAGTACTTC
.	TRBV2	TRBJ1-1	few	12	CASEQGYTEAFF	TGTGCCAGCGAACAGGGATACACTGAAGCTTTCTTT
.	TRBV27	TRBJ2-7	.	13	CASSSLLGYEQYF	TGTGCCAGCAGTTCGCTTTTGGGCTACGAGCAGTACTTC
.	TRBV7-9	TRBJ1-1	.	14	CASSPLSENTEAFF	TGTGCCAGCAGCCCCCTCTCAGAGAACACTGAAGCTTTCTTT
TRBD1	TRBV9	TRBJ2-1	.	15	CASSAYGTGGDEQFF	TGTGCCAGCAGCGCCTACGGGACAGGGGGCGATGAGCAGTTCTTC
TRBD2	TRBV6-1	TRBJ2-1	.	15	CASSIKAGSYNEQFF	TGTGCCAGCAGTATAAAAGCGGGATCCTACAATGAGCAGTTCTTC
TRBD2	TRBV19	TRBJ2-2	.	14	CASSRAGDTGELFF	TGTGCCAGTAGTAGGGCGGGGGACACCGGGGAGCTGTTTTTT
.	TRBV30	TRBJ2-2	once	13	CAWSGFVPRELFF	TGTGCCTGGAGTGGATTTGTCCCCCGGGAGCTGTTTTTT
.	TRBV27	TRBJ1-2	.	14	CAAYSRFPDEGYTF	TGTGCCGCCTACTCCAGGTTCCCGGATGAAGGCTACACCTTC
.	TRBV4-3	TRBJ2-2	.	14	CASSQALNTGELFF	TGCGCCAGCAGCCAAGCACTGAACACCGGGGAGCTGTTTTTT
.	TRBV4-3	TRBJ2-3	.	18	CASSQWIAETSSTDTQYF	TGCGCCAGCAGCCAGTGGATAGCGGAAACCTCTAGCACAGATACGCAGTATTTT
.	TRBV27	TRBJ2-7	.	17	CASSFSWLQGQSYEQYF	TGTGCCAGCAGTTTTAGTTGGCTACAGGGCCAATCCTACGAGCAGTACTTC
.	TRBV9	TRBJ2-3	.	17	CASSVPVGELGVDTQYF	TGTGCCAGCAGCGTTCCCGTGGGGGAGTTAGGCGTAGATACGCAGTATTTT
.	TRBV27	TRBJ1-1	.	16	CASSPLGWDPNTEAFF	TGTGCCAGCAGTCCATTAGGGTGGGACCCGAACACTGAAGCTTTCTTT
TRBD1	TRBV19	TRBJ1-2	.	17	CASSPLQTGGFNYGYTF	TGTGCCAGTAGTCCGCTTCAGACAGGGGGCTTCAACTATGGCTACACCTTC
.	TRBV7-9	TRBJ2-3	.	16	CASSSPETFGPDTQYF	TGTGCCAGCAGCTCTCCCGAAACCTTCGGCCCAGATACGCAGTATTTT
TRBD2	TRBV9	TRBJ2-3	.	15	CASSVGSGRTDTQYF	TGTGCCAGCAGCGTAGGTAGCGGGAGAACAGATACGCAGTATTTT
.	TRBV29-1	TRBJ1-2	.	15	CSATGGLLGGYGYTF	TGCAGCGCGACCGGAGGGCTTCTTGGGGGTTATGGCTACACCTTC
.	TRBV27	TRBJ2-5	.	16	CASSKSGVGGQETQYF	TGTGCCAGCAGTAAGTCAGGTGTAGGGGGCCAAGAGACCCAGTACTTC
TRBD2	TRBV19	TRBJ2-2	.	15	CASIELAGGAGELFF	TGTGCCAGTATAGAACTAGCGGGAGGGGCCGGGGAGCTGTTTTTT
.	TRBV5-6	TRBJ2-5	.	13	CASSLGTGETQYF	TGTGCCAGCAGCTTAGGGACGGGAGAGACCCAGTACTTC
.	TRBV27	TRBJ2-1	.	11	CASRAPNEQFF	TGTGCCAGCAGAGCCCCAAATGAGCAGTTCTTC
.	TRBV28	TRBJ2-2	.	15	CASSSRTGNTGELFF	TGTGCCAGCAGTTCTAGGACGGGGAACACCGGGGAGCTGTTTTTT
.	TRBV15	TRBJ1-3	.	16	CATSLGGEGAGNTIYF	TGTGCCACCAGCCTGGGGGGGGAAGGGGCCGGAAACACCATATATTTT
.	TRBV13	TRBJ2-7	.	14	CASSGLTESYEQYF	TGTGCCAGCAGCGGGCTGACAGAATCTTACGAGCAGTACTTC
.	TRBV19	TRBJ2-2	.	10	CASTGGELFF	TGTGCCAGTACGGGCGGGGAGCTGTTTTTT
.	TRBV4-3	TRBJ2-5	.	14	CASSRMRAAETQYF	TGCGCCAGCAGCCGGATGAGGGCTGCAGAGACCCAGTACTTC
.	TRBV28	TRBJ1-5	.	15	CASSLERSSNQPQHF	TGTGCCAGCAGTTTGGAGCGGTCCAGCAATCAGCCCCAGCATTTT
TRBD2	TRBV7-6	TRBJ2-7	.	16	CASSLDSGTSSYEQYF	TGTGCCAGCAGCTTAGATAGCGGGACCAGCTCCTACGAGCAGTACTTC
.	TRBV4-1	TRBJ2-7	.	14	CASSQGQYVYEQYF	TGCGCCAGCAGCCAAGGCCAGTATGTCTACGAGCAGTACTTC
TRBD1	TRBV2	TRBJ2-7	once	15	CASSASGTGTYEQYF	TGTGCCAGCAGTGCCTCCGGGACAGGGACCTACGAGCAGTACTTC
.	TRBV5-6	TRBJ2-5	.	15	CASNLGPEDQETQYF	TGTGCCAGCAACCTGGGTCCTGAAGACCAAGAGACCCAGTACTTC
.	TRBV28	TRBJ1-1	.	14	CASSLFRGHTEAFF	TGTGCCAGCAGTTTGTTTCGGGGTCACACTGAAGCTTTCTTT
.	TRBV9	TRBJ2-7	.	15	CASSVSGRGGYEQYF	TGTGCCAGCAGCGTATCAGGCAGGGGGGGATACGAGCAGTACTTC
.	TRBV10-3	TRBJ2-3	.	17	CAISDGTRQLVPGTQYF	TGTGCCATCAGTGATGGTACCCGACAGCTGGTTCCGGGTACGCAGTATTTT
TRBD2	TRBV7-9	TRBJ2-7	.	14	CASSPRLAAYEQYF	TGTGCCAGCAGCCCTCGTCTAGCGGCCTACGAGCAGTACTTC
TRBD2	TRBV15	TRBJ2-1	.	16	CATSRRASGANNEQFF	TGTGCCACCAGCAGAAGAGCAAGCGGGGCTAACAATGAGCAGTTCTTC
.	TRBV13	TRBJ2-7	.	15	CASSRSGHSSYEQYF	TGTGCCAGCAGCCGAAGCGGCCACAGCTCCTACGAGCAGTACTTC
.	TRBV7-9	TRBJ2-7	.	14	CASSFTGTRYEQYF	TGTGCCAGCAGCTTTACCGGGACTCGATACGAGCAGTACTTC
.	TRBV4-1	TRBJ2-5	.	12	CASSPRAETQYF	TGCGCCAGCAGCCCCCGCGCCGAGACCCAGTACTTC
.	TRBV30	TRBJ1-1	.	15	CAWSPRRGGDTEAFF	TGTGCCTGGAGCCCTCGACGCGGGGGTGACACTGAAGCTTTCTTT
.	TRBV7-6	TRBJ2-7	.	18	CASSLVPPWSEETYEQYF	TGTGCCAGCAGCTTAGTACCCCCGTGGTCAGAAGAAACCTACGAGCAGTACTTC
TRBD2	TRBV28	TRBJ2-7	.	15	CASSTTSGSSYEQYF	TGTGCCAGCAGTACTACTAGCGGGAGTTCGTACGAGCAGTACTTC
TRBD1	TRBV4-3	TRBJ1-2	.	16	CASSQGRQGSGYGYTF	TGCGCCAGCAGCCAAGGTCGACAGGGGAGTGGGTATGGCTACACCTTC
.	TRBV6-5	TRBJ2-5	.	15	CASSPTPRRSETQYF	TGTGCCAGCAGCCCCACGCCCAGGAGGTCAGAGACCCAGTACTTC
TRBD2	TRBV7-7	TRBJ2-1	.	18	CASSLSSFGLAGVHEQFF	TGTGCCAGCAGCTTAAGCTCCTTCGGACTAGCGGGAGTACATGAGCAGTTCTTC
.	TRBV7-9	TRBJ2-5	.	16	CASSLVTGSYQETQYF	TGTGCCAGCAGCTTAGTAACAGGGAGCTACCAAGAGACCCAGTACTTC
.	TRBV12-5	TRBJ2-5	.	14	CASGQGAVGETQYF	TGTGCTAGTGGTCAGGGAGCAGTAGGAGAGACCCAGTACTTC
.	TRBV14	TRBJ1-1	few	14	CASSSWGRNTEAFF	TGTGCCAGCAGCTCCTGGGGGAGGAACACTGAAGCTTTCTTT
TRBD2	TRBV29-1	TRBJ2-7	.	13	CSVASLGGDEQYF	TGCAGCGTTGCTTCTCTGGGAGGGGACGAGCAGTACTTC
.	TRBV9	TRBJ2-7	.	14	CASSENRVSYEQYF	TGTGCCAGCAGCGAAAACAGGGTCTCCTACGAGCAGTACTTC
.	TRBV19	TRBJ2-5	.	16	CASSGKDTWYQETQYF	TGTGCCAGTAGTGGAAAGGACACTTGGTACCAAGAGACCCAGTACTTC
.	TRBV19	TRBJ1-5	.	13	CASSIGGNQPQHF	TGTGCCAGTAGTATTGGGGGCAATCAGCCCCAGCATTTT
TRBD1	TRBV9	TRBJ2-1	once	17	CASSPYPGTGSYNEQFF	TGTGCCAGCAGCCCCTACCCCGGGACAGGATCCTACAATGAGCAGTTCTTC
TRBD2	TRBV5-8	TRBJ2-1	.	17	CASSGRLAGASYNEQFF	TGTGCCAGCAGCGGAAGACTAGCGGGAGCGTCCTACAATGAGCAGTTCTTC
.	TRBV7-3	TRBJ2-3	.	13	CASSLSLGDTQYF	TGTGCCAGCAGCTTAAGCCTGGGAGATACGCAGTATTTT